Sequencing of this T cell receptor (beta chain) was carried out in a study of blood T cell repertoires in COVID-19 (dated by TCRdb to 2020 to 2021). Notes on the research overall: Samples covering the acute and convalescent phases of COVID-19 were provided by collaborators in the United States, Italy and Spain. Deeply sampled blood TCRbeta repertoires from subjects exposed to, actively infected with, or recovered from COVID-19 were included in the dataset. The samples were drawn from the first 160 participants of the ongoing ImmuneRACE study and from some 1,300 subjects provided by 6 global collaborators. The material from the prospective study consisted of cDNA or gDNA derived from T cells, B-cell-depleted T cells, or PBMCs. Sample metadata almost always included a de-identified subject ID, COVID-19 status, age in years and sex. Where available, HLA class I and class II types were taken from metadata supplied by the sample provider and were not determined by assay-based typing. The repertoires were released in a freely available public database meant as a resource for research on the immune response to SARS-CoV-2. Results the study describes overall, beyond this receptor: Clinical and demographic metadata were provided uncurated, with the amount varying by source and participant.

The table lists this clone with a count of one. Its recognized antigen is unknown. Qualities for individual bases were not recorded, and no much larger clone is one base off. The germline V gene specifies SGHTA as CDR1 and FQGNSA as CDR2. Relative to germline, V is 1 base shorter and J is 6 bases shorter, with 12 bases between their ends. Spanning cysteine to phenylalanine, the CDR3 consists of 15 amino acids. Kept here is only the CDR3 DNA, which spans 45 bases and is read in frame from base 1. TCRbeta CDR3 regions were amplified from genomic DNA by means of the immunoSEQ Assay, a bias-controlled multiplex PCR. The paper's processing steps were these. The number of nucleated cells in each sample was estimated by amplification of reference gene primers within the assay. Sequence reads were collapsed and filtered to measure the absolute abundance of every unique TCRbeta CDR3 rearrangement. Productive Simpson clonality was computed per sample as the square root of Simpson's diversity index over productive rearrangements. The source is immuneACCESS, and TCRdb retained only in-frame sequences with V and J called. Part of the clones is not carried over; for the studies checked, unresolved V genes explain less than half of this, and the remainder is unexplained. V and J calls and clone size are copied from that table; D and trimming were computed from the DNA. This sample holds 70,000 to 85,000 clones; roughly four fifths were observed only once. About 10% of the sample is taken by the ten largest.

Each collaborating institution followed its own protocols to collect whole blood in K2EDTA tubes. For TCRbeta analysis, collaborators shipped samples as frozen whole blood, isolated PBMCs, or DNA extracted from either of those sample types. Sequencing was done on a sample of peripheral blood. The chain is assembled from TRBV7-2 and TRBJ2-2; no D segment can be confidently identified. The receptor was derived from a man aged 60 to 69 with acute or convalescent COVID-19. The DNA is TGTGCCAGCAGCTTAGTGTCGTCGGCGGCCGGGGAGCTGTTTTTT. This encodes CASSLVSSAAGELFF.